These 26 T cell receptor beta chains came from one sample sequenced in a study of blood T cell repertoires in COVID-19. Profiling relied on immunoSEQ multiplex PCR, and the TCRdb table lists in-frame clones only, not all of them. Of 250,000 to 350,000 clones listed, about nine tenths are singletons. Sequencing was carried out using peripheral blood. These receptors were taken from a woman aged 30 to 39 with COVID-19, enrolled during active disease.

The rearrangement joins TRBV27 to TRBJ2-6, with a weak D call TRBD1 (6 bases). V shed 4 bases and J shed 1 base, with 14 bases lying between them. The CDR3 is made up of 17 amino acids. CDR1 is MNHEY and CDR2 is SMNVEV in the germline V gene (reference sequence). The CDR3 sequence: CASSSRTVLSGANVLTF. In nucleotides, the CDR3 is TGTGCCAGCAGTTCGCGGACAGTTCTTTCTGGGGCCAACGTCCTGACTTTC.

This sequence joins TRBV27 and TRBJ2-1, with TRBD1 matching over 10 bases. After removal of 8 bases from V and 7 bases from J, the junction contained 8 bases not matched to a gene. Germline CDR1 reads MNHEY; CDR2 reads SMNVEV (reference sequence). CDR3 length: 14 amino acids. The CDR3 sequence: CASYSGQGKNEQFF. Written as DNA, the CDR3 is TGTGCCAGCTATTCGGGACAGGGGAAAAATGAGCAGTTCTTC.

The V and J genes are TRBV9 and TRBJ1-4; no definite D call. Deletions cut 3 bases from V and 0 bases from J, with 9 bases between. The CDR3 is 15 amino acids. From germline, CDR1 is SGDLS and CDR2 YYNGEE. The CDR3: CASSAQATTNEKLFF. CDR3 sequence (DNA): TGTGCCAGCAGCGCCCAGGCGACAACTAATGAAAAACTGTTTTTT.

This chain uses TRBV13 with TRBJ2-5, with D uncertain. V lost 2 bases and J lost 2, with 9 bases in between. Germline-derived CDR1 and CDR2 are PRHDT and FYEKMQ (reference sequence). This CDR3 has 14 residues. The CDR3 nucleotides read TGTGCCAGCAGCTTATCCGACAAGCAAGAGACCCAGTACTTC. This gives the protein CASSLSDKQETQYF.

The rearrangement joins TRBV2 to TRBJ2-5, with a tentative D call TRBD1 (6 bases). V was shortened by 9 bases and J by 3 bases, with 11 bases between the two germline ends. CDR3 length equals 12 residues. Per the germline V gene, CDR1 is SNHLY and CDR2 is FYNNEI. CDR3 nucleotides: TGTGCCAGAAACAGGGAAAAAGAGACCCAGTACTTC. This translates into CARNREKETQYF.

This clone has a single count. The chain recombines TRBV4-3 with TRBJ1-2; a weak D match, TRBD1 (6 bases). CDR3 length equals 15 residues. V was cut by 1 base and J by 8 bases, with 17 bases left in between. Germline lookup yields CDR1 LGHNA and CDR2 YSLEER. The CDR3 loop is CASSQGLDSVEGYTF. The CDR3 DNA reads TGCGCCAGCAGCCAAGGCTTGGACAGTGTGGAGGGCTACACCTTC.

CDR3 nucleotides: TGTGCCAGCAGTGCCCGGGAGGCCCATCAGCCCCAGCATTTT. This sequence encodes CASSAREAHQPQHF. The V call is TRBV2, the J call TRBJ1-5, with no clear D. Trimming left V 4 bases short and J 5 bases short, with 12 bases between. The CDR3 runs 14 residues. Looked up from germline, CDR1 is SNHLY and CDR2 is FYNNEI.

This chain connects TRBV28 to TRBJ2-3; possibly TRBD2 for D (5 bases). V lost 2 bases and J lost 3, with 27 bases in between. CDR1 MDHEN and CDR2 SYDVKM come from the germline V gene. The CDR3 is 20 amino acids. Here the CDR3 DNA reads TGTGCCAGCAGTTTAAACCCCTCCCGAATGGGTCAGTGGAGGACAGATACGCAGTATTTT. Its protein is CASSLNPSRMGQWRTDTQYF. Looking up the rest from reference TRBV28 and TRBJ2-3 gives the full variable domain: DVKVTQSSRYLVKRTGEKVFLECVQDMDHENMFWYRQDPGLGLRLIYFSYDVKMKEKGDIPEGYSVSREKKERFSLILESASTNQTSMYLCASSLNPSRMGQWRTDTQYFGPGTRLTVL.

The chain is built from TRBV27 and TRBJ1-5; 8 positions match TRBD1. Per the germline V gene, CDR1 is MNHEY and CDR2 is SMNVEV (reference sequence). Trimming took 5 bases from V and 3 from J; bases not matched to a gene: 6. The CDR3 contains 15 residues. CDR3 bases: TGTGCCAGCAGTCTTCGGACAGGGTTCAATCAGCCCCAGCATTTT. Translating it yields CASSLRTGFNQPQHF.

V gene TRBV9 combines with J gene TRBJ2-7; a weak D match, TRBD2 (6 bases). The CDR3 totals 15 residues. The V and J ends lost 0 bases and 0 bases respectively, with 10 bases between them. CDR1 is SGDLS and CDR2 is YYNGEE in the germline V gene. The CDR3 here is CASSVDGGISYEQYF. CDR3 DNA sequence: TGTGCCAGCAGCGTAGATGGCGGGATCTCCTACGAGCAGTACTTC.

The rearrangement joins TRBV15 to TRBJ2-7; possible D gene TRBD2, 6 bases. This CDR3 has 15 residues. The V and J ends lost 1 base and 0 bases respectively, with 10 bases between them. Looked up from germline, CDR1 is LNHNV and CDR2 is YYDKDF (reference sequence). CDR3 in amino acids: CATSRVSGSSYEQYF. CDR3 bases: TGTGCCACCAGCAGAGTATCCGGGAGCTCCTACGAGCAGTACTTC.

J is TRBJ1-2 and V is TRBV29-1; no clear D. Germline-derived CDR1 and CDR2 are SQVTM and ANQGSEA. With 3 bases removed from V and 8 bases from J, the gap between germline ends came to 16 bases. The CDR3 runs to 13 residues. The chain's CDR3 is CSVDPDTVGGYTF. The CDR3 DNA sequence: TGCAGCGTTGACCCCGACACCGTTGGAGGCTACACCTTC.

The chain joins TRBV27 to TRBJ2-2; TRBD2 matches 8 bases. V was clipped by 0 bases and J by 3 bases; unmatched bases: 6. The CDR3 has 17 amino acids. Germline V gives CDR1 MNHEY, CDR2 SMNVEV (reference sequence). DNA for the CDR3: TGTGCCAGCAGTTTATCCGCCGGGACTAGTTACACCGGGGAGCTGTTTTTT. It codes for CASSLSAGTSYTGELFF.

This sequence joins TRBV11-2 and TRBJ1-4; 9 bases map to TRBD1. Trimming removed 0 bases from V and 8 bases from J; junction bases left unmatched: 7. The germline V gene encodes CDR1 SGHAT and CDR2 FQNNGV. The CDR3 is 16 residues long. The CDR3 reads CASSLDTGGAGEKLFF. The CDR3 DNA sequence: TGTGCCAGCAGCTTAGATACAGGGGGCGCGGGGGAAAAACTGTTTTTT. The full variable domain, rest sourced from reference TRBV11-2 and TRBJ1-4, is EAGVAQSPRYKIIEKRQSVAFWCNPISGHATLYWYQQILGQGPKLLIQFQNNGVVDDSQLPKDRFSAERLKGVDSTLKIQPAKLEDSAVYLCASSLDTGGAGEKLFFGSGTQLSVL.

The chain employs TRBV19 and TRBJ2-4, with TRBD1 matching over 10 bases. Germline V gene data show CDR1 as LNHDA and CDR2 as SQIVND (reference sequence). The CDR3 is 13 residues long. The ends lost 8 bases at V and 6 bases at J; junction bases unmatched: 4. CDR3 residues: CASGTGVINIQYF. CDR3 coding DNA: TGTGCCAGTGGGACAGGGGTGATAAACATTCAGTACTTC.

The chain recombines TRBV7-3 with TRBJ2-1; the match to TRBD2 covers 10 bases. V lost 5 bases to trimming and J lost 2 bases; unmatched junction nucleotides: 6. The CDR3 extends over 16 amino acids. In germline, CDR1 is SGHTA, CDR2 FQGTGA. CDR3 protein: CASSLLAGVPYNEQFF. As DNA, the CDR3 is TGTGCCAGCAGCCTTCTAGCGGGAGTACCCTACAATGAGCAGTTCTTC. Combining the CDR3 with reference TRBV7-3 and TRBJ2-1 gives the whole variable domain GAGVSQTPSNKVTEKGKYVELRCDPISGHTALYWYRQSLGQGPEFLIYFQGTGAADDSGLPNDRFFAVRPEGSVSTLKIQRTERGDSAVYLCASSLLAGVPYNEQFFGPGTRLTVL.

The rearrangement uses TRBV7-9 and TRBJ1-2; no reliable D call. V lost 1 base, J lost 8 bases, and 14 bases lay in between. The CDR3 totals 14 residues. Looked up from germline, CDR1 is SEHNR and CDR2 is FQNEAQ (reference sequence). CDR3 bases: TGTGCCAGCAGCTTAGGGCAGGACTTGGGCGGCTACACCTTC. This sequence encodes CASSLGQDLGGYTF.

A single count supports this clone. CDR3 DNA sequence: TGTGCCAGCAGCGTAGGGTCGGGGGGGCACACTGAAGCTTTCTTT. It codes for CASSVGSGGHTEAFF. The chain recombines TRBV9 with TRBJ1-1; D possibly corresponds to TRBD1 (6 bases). There are 15 residues in the CDR3. CDR1 is SGDLS, CDR2 YYNGEE, per germline. Trimming removed 0 bases from V and 3 bases from J, with 12 bases in between.

A remark on this clone: This sample also contains other DNA sequences that code for the same CDR3. The chain uses TRBV29-1 and TRBJ1-1; D remains ambiguous. The V end was cut by 4 bases, the J end by 0 bases, with 3 bases between. From germline, CDR1 is SQVTM and CDR2 ANQGSEA. The CDR3 loop spans 11 amino acids. The CDR3 protein is CSVAVNTEAFF. In nucleotides, the CDR3 is TGCAGCGTTGCTGTGAACACTGAAGCTTTCTTT.

The chain joins TRBV28 to TRBJ1-5, with D tentatively TRBD1 (5 bases). CDR1 is MDHEN, CDR2 SYDVKM, per germline. The ends were cut back, 5 bases at V and 5 bases at J, with 16 bases in the middle. The CDR3 has 15 residues. The CDR3 DNA follows: TGTGCCAGCAGTCACGGCCAGGGAGGGTATCAGCCCCAGCATTTT. It codes for CASSHGQGGYQPQHF.

This clone appeared a single time. Here the CDR3 reads CASRLGTVGGNEQFF. Here the CDR3 DNA reads TGTGCCAGCAGACTCGGGACAGTTGGGGGCAATGAGCAGTTCTTC. This chain joins TRBV27 and TRBJ2-1; the match to TRBD1 covers 7 bases. V was clipped by 6 bases and J by 6 bases; unmatched bases: 11. Per the germline V gene, CDR1 is MNHEY and CDR2 is SMNVEV (reference sequence). This CDR3 region has 15 residues.

CDR3 loop: CASSSDRANIQYF. The CDR3 DNA reads TGTGCCAGCAGTTCTGACAGGGCCAACATTCAGTACTTC. The V gene is TRBV6-5, the J gene TRBJ2-4; 7 bases are a match to TRBD1. This CDR3 has 13 residues. The V gene end was trimmed by 4 bases and the J gene end by 7 bases; junction bases not matched to a gene: 4. The germline gives CDR1 MNHEY, CDR2 SVGAGI.

This rearrangement joins TRBV19 to TRBJ2-2; possible D gene TRBD2, 6 bases. CDR1 is LNHDA, CDR2 SQIVND, per germline (reference sequence). V was clipped by 7 bases and J by 3 bases, with 15 bases between them. The CDR3 has 15 residues. The DNA of the CDR3 is TGTGCCAGTATCTCGCTACGGGAGTACACCGGGGAGCTGTTTTTT. This codes for CASISLREYTGELFF.

The V call is TRBV9, the J call TRBJ1-1; the match to TRBD1 covers 7 bases. Germline V lookup: CDR1 SGDLS, CDR2 YYNGEE. After removal of 3 bases from V and 0 bases from J, the junction contained 2 bases not matched to a gene. This CDR3 is 14 amino acids long. The CDR3 loop is CASSAGGMNTEAFF. The DNA of the CDR3 is TGTGCCAGCAGCGCAGGGGGAATGAACACTGAAGCTTTCTTT.

V gene TRBV2 combines with J gene TRBJ1-2; the match to TRBD1 covers 10 bases. Germline values: CDR1 SNHLY, CDR2 FYNNEI. CDR3 length: 15 amino acids. The trim removed 6 bases at V and 3 bases at J, leaving 7 bases unmatched. CDR3 DNA sequence: TGTGCCAGCAGGGTTGGACAGGGGGAGCACTATGGCTACACCTTC. This encodes CASRVGQGEHYGYTF.

The genes are TRBV5-1 and TRBJ2-7; D perhaps matches TRBD1 (5 bases). The CDR3 extends over 13 amino acids. The V and J ends lost 4 bases and 3 bases respectively, with 11 bases between them. CDR1 is SGHRS and CDR2 is YFSETQ in the germline V gene. The chain's CDR3 is CASSVGHVYEQYF. The CDR3 region has the DNA TGCGCCAGCAGCGTTGGACACGTCTACGAGCAGTACTTC.